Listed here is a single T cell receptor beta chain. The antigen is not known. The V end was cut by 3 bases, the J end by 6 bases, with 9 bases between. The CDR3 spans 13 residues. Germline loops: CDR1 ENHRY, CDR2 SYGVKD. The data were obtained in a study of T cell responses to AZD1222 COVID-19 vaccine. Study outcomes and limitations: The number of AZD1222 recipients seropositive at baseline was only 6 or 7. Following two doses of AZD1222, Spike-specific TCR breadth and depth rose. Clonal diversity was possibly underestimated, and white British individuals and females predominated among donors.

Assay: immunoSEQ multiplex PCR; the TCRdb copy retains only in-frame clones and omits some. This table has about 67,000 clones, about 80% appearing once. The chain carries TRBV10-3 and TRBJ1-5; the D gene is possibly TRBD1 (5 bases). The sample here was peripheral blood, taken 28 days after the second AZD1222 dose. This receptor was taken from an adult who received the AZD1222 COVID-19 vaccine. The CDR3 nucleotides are TGTGCCATCAGTGAATCCGGGGGTCAGCCCCAGCATTTT. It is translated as CAISESGGQPQHF.